This T cell receptor beta chain was retrieved from a study of control samples from healthy donors and cancer patients. The CDR3 runs 18 residues. Looked up from germline, CDR1 is LGHDT and CDR2 is YNNKEL (reference sequence). V was clipped by 1 base and J by 0 bases, with 13 bases between them. This table comes from immunoSEQ multiplex PCR, and its TCRdb copy is limited to in-frame clones, with some not included. Of 98,000 or so clones detected, about 79% appear once; the ten largest clones hold 10%. This sequence joins TRBV3-1 (or the pseudogene TRBV3-2) and TRBJ1-6; D gene uncertain. The sample was blood. The clonotype comes from a woman younger than 45 in good health. The CDR3 DNA follows: TGTGCCAGCAGCCAAGGAGGGCCCACAAGCTCCTATAATTCACCCCTCCACTTT. The encoded protein is CASSQGGPTSSYNSPLHF.